The sequence of this T cell receptor beta chain was determined in a study of read filtering for tumor transcriptome and immune sequencing. Study overall: Fewer than 10 patients were R-ISS I, 16 were R-ISS II, roughly seven were R-ISS III. Whole-transcriptome libraries were prepared after DNase treatment.

Germline V gene sequence: CDR1 SGHRS, CDR2 YFSETQ. The CDR3 is 12 residues long. This clonotype was picked up many times. The germline gene is not matched at one end of the junction; a read error may be the cause. Molecular barcoded adaptors covering alpha/delta and beta/gamma chains were used on 400 ng RNA. TCRdb reprocessed the reads via MiXCR and lists one record per CDR3 protein. This table holds about 40,000 distinct CDR3 sequences, approximately 10% found once. Sampling of bone marrow took place during active disease in every patient. The receptor comes from a donor aged 40 or over with multiple myeloma. Sequenced sample: a population of CD138-negative cells sorted from bone marrow. The chain is built from TRBV5-1 and TRBJ1-2; no firm D call. This CDR3 reads CASSRTNFGYTF. CDR3 nucleotide sequence: TGTGCCAGCAGCCGCACTAATTTTGGCTACACCTTC.